What follows are 21 T cell receptor beta chains derived from one specimen sequenced in a study of T cell repertoires in cytomegalovirus infection. The antigens for these receptors are not known. TCRdb ran MiXCR on the reads and lists one entry per CDR3 protein. Among 700,000 to 900,000 distinct CDR3 sequences, almost 30% were seen once, and the ten largest hold less than 15%. Sequencing used cultured CD8+ T cells from PBMCs, obtained from culture after CMV antigen stimulation. Receptor source: a human donor in good health (CMV status not recorded). Some clones in this sample may be carry-over from other donors' samples.

This clonotype occurred a few times. The rearrangement links TRBV6-2 or TRBV6-3 to TRBJ2-2; 16 nucleotides line up with TRBD2. CDR1 is MNHEY and CDR2 is SVGEGT in the germline V gene. V dropped 6 bases and J dropped 3; count of bases not matched to a gene: 7. CDR3 length equals 18 residues. The CDR3 region has the DNA TGTGCCAGCAGAGGGACTAGCGGGGGGGCGTACTACACCGGGGAGCTGTTTTTT. It yields the protein CASRGTSGGAYYTGELFF.

The gene calls are TRBV5-6 and TRBJ1-1; no definite D call. This CDR3 spans 12 amino acids. V dropped 3 bases and J dropped 6 bases, with 9 bases sitting between them. The germline V gene has CDR1 SGHDT and CDR2 YYEEEE. CDR3 sequence (DNA): TGTGCCAGCAGCTCAAACGTTGCTGAAGCTTTCTTT. This translates into CASSSNVAEAFF.

There are many counts of this clonotype. The chain recombines TRBV19 with TRBJ1-1; D gene uncertain. V lost 4 bases and J lost 1, with 7 bases in between. Germline CDR1 and CDR2: LNHDA and SQIVND (reference sequence). This CDR3 has 13 amino acids. In nucleotides, the CDR3 is TGTGCCAGTAGTAACGCCGCGAACACTGAAGCTTTCTTT. The encoded protein is CASSNAANTEAFF.

This chain links TRBV7-6 with TRBJ2-3; 11 nucleotides align to TRBD2. Losses at the gene ends were 3 bases for V and 5 bases for J; bases not matched to a gene: 7. The V gene's germline CDR1 is SGHVS and CDR2 FNYEAQ. The length of the CDR3 is 16 residues. CDR3 sequence reads: CASSFPTSGVQDTQYF. As DNA, the CDR3 is TGTGCCAGCAGCTTCCCGACTAGCGGGGTCCAAGATACGCAGTATTTT.

At least ten counts were recorded for this clonotype. This chain links TRBV11-1 with TRBJ2-7; 9 bases map to TRBD2. Germline-derived CDR1 and CDR2 are SGHAT and FQDESV (reference sequence). The CDR3 sequence is 15 residues long. The junction had 6 bases not matched to a gene; V was cut back by 3 bases and J by 3 bases. The chain's CDR3 is CASSFWASGDYEQYV. DNA for the CDR3: TGTGCCAGCAGCTTCTGGGCTAGCGGGGACTACGAGCAGTACGTC.

This clonotype was recorded only once. The J gene is TRBJ1-2, the V gene TRBV4-3; D is ambiguous. CDR1 and CDR2 (germline): LGHNA, YSLEER. V was clipped by 4 bases and J by 0 bases, with 12 bases between them. The CDR3 consists of 15 residues. This chain's CDR3 is CASSLRRAPNYGYTF. The CDR3 region has the DNA TGCGCCAGCAGCCTCCGGCGGGCTCCTAACTATGGCTACACCTTC.

The genes are TRBV6-2 or TRBV6-3 and TRBJ1-2; D possibly corresponds to TRBD1 (5 bases). The germline gives CDR1 MNHEY, CDR2 SVGEGT. The CDR3 is made up of 14 amino acids. V lost 5 bases and J lost 4, with 14 bases in between. The CDR3 here is CASSEQDFFYGYTF. The CDR3 nucleotides read TGTGCCAGCAGTGAACAGGATTTCTTCTATGGCTACACCTTC.

This clonotype was seen at least ten times. The chain carries TRBV11-2 and TRBJ2-1, with D possibly TRBD1 on 6 matching bases. The CDR3 extends over 16 amino acids. V gave up 4 bases and J gave up 0 bases, with 13 bases separating them. Per germline, CDR1 SGHAT and CDR2 FQNNGV. CDR3: CASSSTGQGSYNEQFF. CDR3 sequence (DNA): TGTGCCAGCAGCTCCACAGGGCAGGGCTCCTACAATGAGCAGTTCTTC.

This clonotype was detected many times. V is TRBV28 and J is TRBJ2-1; possible D gene TRBD1, 6 bases. The CDR3 length is 16 residues. The germline V gene encodes CDR1 MDHEN and CDR2 SYDVKM. Trimming shortened V by 5 bases and J by 4 bases, and 18 bases separated the two germline ends. The CDR3 DNA reads as TGTGCCAGCAGTCGGGACACCGATACATTTTACAATGAGCAGTTCTTC. Translation gives CASSRDTDTFYNEQFF.

This chain connects TRBV20-1 to TRBJ1-5; D gene uncertain. From germline, CDR1 is DFQATT and CDR2 SNEGSKA (reference sequence). The CDR3 sequence is 15 residues long. V shed 0 bases and J shed 1 base, with 10 bases lying between them. CDR3 in DNA: TGCAGTGCTAGAGATGGGGTAATGAGCAATCAGCCCCAGCATTTT. This translates into CSARDGVMSNQPQHF.

This clonotype has a handful of counts. The chain couples TRBV12-3 or TRBV12-4 to TRBJ1-4; no clear D. V lost 2 bases and J 7 bases, leaving 14 bases between the germline ends. This CDR3 comprises 15 residues. DNA for the CDR3: TGTGCCAGCAGTTTATTAGCCGGATTAAGTGAAAAACTGTTTTTT. Protein product: CASSLLAGLSEKLFF.

The chain couples TRBV9 to TRBJ2-5; D gene ambiguous. The CDR3 sequence is 17 residues long. The V gene lost 0 bases and the J gene lost 1 base, with 16 bases spanning the gap. The germline V gene has CDR1 SGDLS and CDR2 YYNGEE. CDR3 loop: CASSVGSVTKPQETQYF. CDR3 sequence (DNA): TGTGCCAGCAGCGTAGGATCCGTCACAAAGCCCCAAGAGACCCAGTACTTC.

This chain uses TRBV25-1 with TRBJ1-5, with D possibly TRBD1 on 5 matching bases. The CDR3 is 14 amino acids. V was clipped by 0 bases and J by 7 bases, with 10 bases between them. Germline V gives CDR1 MGHDK, CDR2 SYGVNS. The DNA for the CDR3 is TGTGCCAGCAGTGAATACAGGGTGGGCCAGCCCCAGCATTTT. Protein product: CASSEYRVGQPQHF.

The chain links TRBV29-1 to TRBJ1-2; D uncertain. The CDR3 totals 13 residues. Germline lookup yields CDR1 SQVTM and CDR2 ANQGSEA. Between the trimmed V and J ends, which lost 5 bases and 1 base, there was a span of 11 bases. CDR3 protein: CSVTDGYNYGYTF. The CDR3 DNA is TGCAGCGTTACGGACGGATATAACTATGGCTACACCTTC.

This clonotype showed up just a few times. This chain connects TRBV19 to TRBJ2-1; no clear D. Germline V CDR1 and CDR2: LNHDA, SQIVND (reference sequence). The ends were cut back, 7 bases at V and 7 bases at J, with 14 bases in the middle. This CDR3 has 13 residues. CDR3 amino acids: CASTTLGGNEQFF. In DNA form, the CDR3 reads TGTGCCAGTACCACCCTTGGTGGGAATGAGCAGTTCTTC.

The J gene is TRBJ1-1, the V gene TRBV29-1; 12 bases align to TRBD1. Germline V gene lookup returns CDR1 SQVTM and CDR2 ANQGSEA. This CDR3 comprises 13 residues. After removal of 7 bases from V and 8 bases from J, the junction contained 8 bases not matched to a gene. The CDR3 sequence: CSGTGQGAGEAFF. DNA of the CDR3: TGCAGCGGCACGGGACAGGGGGCCGGGGAAGCTTTCTTT. Drawing the rest from reference TRBV29-1 and TRBJ1-1, the complete variable domain is SAVISQKPSRDICQRGTSLTIQCQVDSQVTMMFWYRQQPGQSLTLIATANQGSEATYESGFVIDKFPISRPNLTFSTLTVSNMSPEDSSIYLCSGTGQGAGEAFFGQGTRLTVV.

The chain is built from TRBV6-6 and TRBJ2-7; D possibly corresponds to TRBD1 (6 bases). Trimming removed 0 bases at V and 2 bases at J, with 11 bases between. Germline values: CDR1 MNHNY, CDR2 SVGAGI (reference sequence). CDR3 length: 15 residues. The CDR3 DNA follows: TGTGCCAGCAGTTACTCGGATCAGGGGACCTACGAGCAGTACGTC. This codes for CASSYSDQGTYEQYV.

V and J are TRBV27 and TRBJ2-1; D gene ambiguous. Trimming removed 9 bases from V and 7 bases from J, with 13 bases in between. There are 12 residues in the CDR3. Germline values: CDR1 MNHEY, CDR2 SMNVEV (reference sequence). The DNA for the CDR3 is TGTGCCAGTTTAGGGCCTATGAATGAGCAGTTCTTC. This codes for CASLGPMNEQFF.

The CDR3 sequence is CASSLGGSNHEQYV. Written as DNA, the CDR3 is TGTGCCAGCAGCTTAGGGGGCAGTAACCACGAGCAGTACGTC. The V call is TRBV11-2, the J call TRBJ2-7, with a weak D call TRBD1 (5 bases). CDR3 length equals 14 residues. The V end lost 1 base, the J end lost 5 bases, and 12 bases lay between the germline ends. Looked up from germline, CDR1 is SGHAT and CDR2 is FQNNGV.

This clonotype was counted many times. V gene TRBV7-2 combines with J gene TRBJ1-3; the D gene is possibly TRBD1 (5 bases). Trimming left V 4 bases short and J 4 bases short, with 14 bases between. This CDR3 spans 15 amino acids. The germline CDR1 and CDR2 sequences are SGHTA and FQGNSA. Written as DNA, the CDR3 is TGTGCCAGCAGCTCAGTTGACAGTACAGGAAACACCATATATTTT. It codes for CASSSVDSTGNTIYF.

This chain connects TRBV6-1 to TRBJ2-7; D might be TRBD1 (6 bases). Trimming removed 2 bases from V and 3 bases from J, with 8 bases in between. Germline CDR1 and CDR2: MNHNS and SASEGT. This CDR3 spans 13 amino acids. The CDR3 bases are TGTGCCAGCAGTGAAAACAGGGTCTACGAGCAGTACGTC. It specifies CASSENRVYEQYV.